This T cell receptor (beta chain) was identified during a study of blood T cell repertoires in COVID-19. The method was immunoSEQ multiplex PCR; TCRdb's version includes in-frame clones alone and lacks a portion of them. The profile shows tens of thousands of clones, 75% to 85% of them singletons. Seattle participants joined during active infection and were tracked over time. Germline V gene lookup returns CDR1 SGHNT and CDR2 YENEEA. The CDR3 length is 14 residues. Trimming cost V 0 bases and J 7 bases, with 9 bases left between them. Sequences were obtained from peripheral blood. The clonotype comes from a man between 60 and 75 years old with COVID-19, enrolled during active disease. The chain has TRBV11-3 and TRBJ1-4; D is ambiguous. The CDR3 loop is CASSLEAGGEKLFF. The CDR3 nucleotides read TGTGCCAGCAGCTTAGAAGCAGGTGGTGAAAAACTGTTTTTT.